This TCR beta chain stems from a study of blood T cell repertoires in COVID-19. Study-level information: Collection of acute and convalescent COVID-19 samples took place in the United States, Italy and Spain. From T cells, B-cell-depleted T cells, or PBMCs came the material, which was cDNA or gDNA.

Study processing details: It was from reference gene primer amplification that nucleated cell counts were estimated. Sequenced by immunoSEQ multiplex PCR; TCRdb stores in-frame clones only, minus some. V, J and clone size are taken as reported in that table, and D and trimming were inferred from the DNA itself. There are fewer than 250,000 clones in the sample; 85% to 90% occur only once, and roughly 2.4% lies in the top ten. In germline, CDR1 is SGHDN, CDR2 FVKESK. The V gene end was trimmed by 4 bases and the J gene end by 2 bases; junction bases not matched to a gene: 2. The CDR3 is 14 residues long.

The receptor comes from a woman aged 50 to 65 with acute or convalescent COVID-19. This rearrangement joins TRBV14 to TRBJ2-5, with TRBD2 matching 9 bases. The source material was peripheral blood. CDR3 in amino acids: CASSLSGSQETQYF. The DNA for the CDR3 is TGTGCCAGCAGCCTTAGCGGGAGTCAAGAGACCCAGTACTTC.